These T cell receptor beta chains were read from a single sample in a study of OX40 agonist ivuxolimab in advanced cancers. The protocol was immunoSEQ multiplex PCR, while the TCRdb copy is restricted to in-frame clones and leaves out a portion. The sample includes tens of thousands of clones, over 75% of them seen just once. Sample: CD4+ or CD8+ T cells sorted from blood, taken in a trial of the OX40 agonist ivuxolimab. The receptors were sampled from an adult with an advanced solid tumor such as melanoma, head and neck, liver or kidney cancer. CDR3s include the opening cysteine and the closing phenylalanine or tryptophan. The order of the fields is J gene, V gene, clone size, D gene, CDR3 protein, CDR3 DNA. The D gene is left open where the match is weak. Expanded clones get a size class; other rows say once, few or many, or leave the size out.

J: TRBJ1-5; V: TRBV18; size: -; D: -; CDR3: CASSPSNQPQHF; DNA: TGTGCCAGCTCACCGAGTAATCAGCCCCAGCATTTT
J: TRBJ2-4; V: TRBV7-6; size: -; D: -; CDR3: CASSLESPVGLAKNIQYF; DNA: TGTGCCAGCAGCTTAGAATCACCGGTAGGGCTAGCCAAAAACATTCAGTACTTC
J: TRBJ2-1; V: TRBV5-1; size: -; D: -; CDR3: CASTLTGGGSYNEQFF; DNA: TGCGCCAGCACTCTAACGGGTGGGGGCTCCTACAATGAGCAGTTCTTC
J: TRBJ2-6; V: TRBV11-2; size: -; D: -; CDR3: CASSLDFSGANVLTF; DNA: TGTGCCAGCAGCTTAGACTTCTCTGGGGCCAACGTCCTGACTTTC
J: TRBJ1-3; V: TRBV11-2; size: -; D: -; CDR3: CATTGAGNTIYF; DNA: TGTGCCACCACTGGGGCTGGAAACACCATATATTTT
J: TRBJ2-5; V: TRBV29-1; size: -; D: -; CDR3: CSVGSGAIRETQYF; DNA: TGCAGCGTTGGGTCGGGGGCGATCCGAGAGACCCAGTACTTC
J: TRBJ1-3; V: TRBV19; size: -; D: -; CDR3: CASSRLSSGNTIYF; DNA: TGTGCCAGTAGTAGGTTGAGCTCTGGAAACACCATATATTTT
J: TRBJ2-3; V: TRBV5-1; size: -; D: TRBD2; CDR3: CASSLGLAGGSTDTQYF; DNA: TGCGCCAGCAGCTTGGGACTAGCGGGAGGCAGCACAGATACGCAGTATTTT
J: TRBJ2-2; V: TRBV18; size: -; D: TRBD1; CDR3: CASSPTGDTGELFF; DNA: TGTGCCAGCTCACCGACAGGGGACACCGGGGAGCTGTTTTTT
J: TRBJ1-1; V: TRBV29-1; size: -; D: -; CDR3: CSVRSNMNTEAFF; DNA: TGCAGCGTTCGCAGCAATATGAACACTGAAGCTTTCTTT
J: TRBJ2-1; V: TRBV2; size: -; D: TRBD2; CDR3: CASKATSGAGDEQFF; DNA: TGTGCCAGCAAGGCGACTAGCGGGGCTGGCGATGAGCAGTTCTTC
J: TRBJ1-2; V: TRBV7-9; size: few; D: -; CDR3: CASSQTQAPGGYTF; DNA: TGTGCCAGCAGCCAAACACAGGCCCCGGGGGGCTACACCTTC
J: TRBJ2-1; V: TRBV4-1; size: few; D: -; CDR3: CASSQVLRDEQFF; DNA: TGCGCCAGCAGCCAAGTCTTACGGGATGAGCAGTTCTTC
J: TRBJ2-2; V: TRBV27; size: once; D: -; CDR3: CASSSGTANTGELFF; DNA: TGTGCCAGCAGTTCCGGGACTGCGAACACCGGGGAGCTGTTTTTT
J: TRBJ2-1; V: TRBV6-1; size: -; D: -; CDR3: CASSEDRALGNEQFF; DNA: TGTGCCAGCAGTGAAGACAGGGCACTTGGTAATGAGCAGTTCTTC
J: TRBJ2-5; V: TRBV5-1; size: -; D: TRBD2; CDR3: CASSLVGLDEETQYF; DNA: TGCGCCAGCAGCTTGGTGGGACTAGACGAAGAGACCCAGTACTTC
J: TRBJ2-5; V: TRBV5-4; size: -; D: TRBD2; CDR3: CASSFQAGVWETQYF; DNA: TGTGCCAGCAGCTTTCAAGCGGGGGTTTGGGAGACCCAGTACTTC
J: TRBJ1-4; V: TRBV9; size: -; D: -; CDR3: CASSVGASSANEKLFF; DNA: TGTGCCAGCAGCGTAGGAGCTAGTTCGGCTAATGAAAAACTGTTTTTT
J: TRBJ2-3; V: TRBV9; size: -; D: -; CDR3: CASSLLTDTQYF; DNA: TGTGCCAGCAGCCTACTAACAGATACGCAGTATTTT
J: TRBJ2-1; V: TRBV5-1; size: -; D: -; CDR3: CASSSDWSSYNEQFF; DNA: TGCGCCAGCAGCTCGGACTGGAGCTCCTACAATGAGCAGTTCTTC
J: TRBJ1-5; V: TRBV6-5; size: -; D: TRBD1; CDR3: CASSGQGLGPQHF; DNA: TGTGCCAGCAGCGGACAGGGGCTAGGGCCCCAGCATTTT
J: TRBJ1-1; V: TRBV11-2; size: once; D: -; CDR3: CASSLAGGNTEAFF; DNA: TGTGCCAGCAGCCTGGCGGGGGGCAACACTGAAGCTTTCTTT
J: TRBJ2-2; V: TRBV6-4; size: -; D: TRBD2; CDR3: CASSVLAGATGELFF; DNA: TGTGCCAGCAGTGTGCTAGCGGGGGCTACCGGGGAGCTGTTTTTT
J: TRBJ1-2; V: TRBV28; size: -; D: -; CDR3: CASSLRSPGGYGYTF; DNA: TGTGCCAGCAGTTTAAGGTCTCCAGGAGGGTATGGCTACACCTTC
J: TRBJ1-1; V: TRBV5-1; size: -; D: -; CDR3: CASSLDSGNTEAFF; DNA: TGCGCCAGCAGCTTGGACAGTGGGAACACTGAAGCTTTCTTT
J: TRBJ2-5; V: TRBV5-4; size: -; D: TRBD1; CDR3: CASSLNTGEQETQYF; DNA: TGTGCCAGCAGCTTGAACACAGGGGAACAAGAGACCCAGTACTTC
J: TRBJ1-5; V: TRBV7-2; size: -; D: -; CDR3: CASSTLSGNQPQHF; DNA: TGTGCCAGCAGCACTTTGTCTGGCAATCAGCCCCAGCATTTT
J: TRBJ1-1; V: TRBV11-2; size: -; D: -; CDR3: CASTPTRTITEAFF; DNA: TGTGCCAGCACCCCGACCAGGACGATTACTGAAGCTTTCTTT
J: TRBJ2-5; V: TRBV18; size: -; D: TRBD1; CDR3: CASSRDRGETQYF; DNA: TGTGCCAGCTCACGGGACAGGGGGGAGACCCAGTACTTC
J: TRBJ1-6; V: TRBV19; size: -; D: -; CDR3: CASSINGAYNSPLHF; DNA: TGTGCCAGTAGTATTAACGGGGCCTATAATTCACCCCTCCACTTT
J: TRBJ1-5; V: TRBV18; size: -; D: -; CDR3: CASSPGESLASNQPQHF; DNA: TGTGCCAGCTCACCAGGGGAGTCCCTGGCTAGCAATCAGCCCCAGCATTTT
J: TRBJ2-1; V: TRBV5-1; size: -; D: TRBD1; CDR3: CASSWAPLSTGVNEQFF; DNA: TGCGCCAGCAGCTGGGCCCCTTTGTCGACAGGGGTCAATGAGCAGTTCTTC
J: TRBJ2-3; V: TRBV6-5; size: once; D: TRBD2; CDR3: CASSLTSGRTDTQYF; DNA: TGTGCCAGCAGCCTAACTAGCGGGAGGACAGATACGCAGTATTTT
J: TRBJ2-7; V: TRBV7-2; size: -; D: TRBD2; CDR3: CASSFRYPSGRTNEQYF; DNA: TGTGCCAGCAGCTTTAGGTATCCTAGCGGGAGAACTAACGAGCAGTACTTC
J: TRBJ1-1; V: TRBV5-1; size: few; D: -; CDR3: CASSLEGSNGEAFF; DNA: TGCGCCAGCAGCTTAGAGGGGTCCAATGGTGAAGCTTTCTTT
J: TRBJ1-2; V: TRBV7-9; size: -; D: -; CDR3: CASSHSLYGYTF; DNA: TGTGCCAGCAGCCACAGTCTCTATGGCTACACCTTC
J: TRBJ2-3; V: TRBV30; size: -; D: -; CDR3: CAWSVGHLSTDTQYF; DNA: TGTGCCTGGAGTGTGGGGCACCTTAGCACAGATACGCAGTATTTT
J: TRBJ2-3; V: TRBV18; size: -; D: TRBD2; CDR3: CASSPISGGPNLDTQYF; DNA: TGTGCCAGCTCACCGATTTCGGGAGGGCCAAATTTAGATACGCAGTATTTT
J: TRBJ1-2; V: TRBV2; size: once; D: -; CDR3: CASNKGDYGYTF; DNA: TGTGCCAGCAATAAAGGGGACTATGGCTACACCTTC
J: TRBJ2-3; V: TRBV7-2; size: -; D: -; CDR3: CASSPGAGIDTQYF; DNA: TGTGCCAGCAGCCCAGGAGCAGGGATAGATACGCAGTATTTT
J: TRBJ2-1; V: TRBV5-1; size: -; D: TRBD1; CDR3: CASSPGQGDNNEQFF; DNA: TGCGCCAGCAGCCCGGGACAGGGGGATAACAATGAGCAGTTCTTC
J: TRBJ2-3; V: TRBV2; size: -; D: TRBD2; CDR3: CASRGAGVTDTQYF; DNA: TGTGCCAGCAGAGGAGCGGGAGTCACAGATACGCAGTATTTT
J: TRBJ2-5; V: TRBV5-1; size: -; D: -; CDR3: CASSLASWETQYF; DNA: TGCGCCAGCAGCTTGGCTAGCTGGGAGACCCAGTACTTC
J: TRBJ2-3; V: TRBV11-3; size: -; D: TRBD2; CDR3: CASSQIAGSSTDTQYF; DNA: TGTGCCAGCAGCCAAATAGCGGGATCATCCACAGATACGCAGTATTTT